These 22 T cell receptor beta chains were sequenced from one sample in a study of cytomegalovirus exposure and HLA in healthy donors. Both 60 Vbeta primers and 13 Jbeta primers went into the PCR. Assay used: immunoSEQ multiplex PCR; TCRdb lists only in-frame clones, some missing. The sample holds 150,000 or so clones; around two thirds are singletons and the top ten take around 1.6%. Sequencing used PBMCs. The receptors stem from a woman aged 18-30 years in good health and CMV-seronegative.

This clone was counted only a few times. The V call is TRBV5-1, the J call TRBJ2-3; 11 bases line up with TRBD2. Germline CDR1 reads SGHRS; CDR2 reads YFSETQ. V lost 6 bases to trimming and J lost 2 bases; unmatched junction nucleotides: 8. The CDR3 consists of 16 residues. CDR3 nucleotide sequence: TGCGCCAGCACTTTAGCGGGAGGGCCCTCCACAGATACGCAGTATTTT. It translates to CASTLAGGPSTDTQYF.

In this sample, this clone turned up a few times. V usage is TRBV6-5 and J usage is TRBJ2-3; 11 nucleotides align to TRBD2. CDR1 is MNHEY and CDR2 is SVGAGI in the germline V gene. With 6 bases clipped from V and 2 bases from J, the junction kept 4 bases outside the gene matches. This CDR3 region has 15 residues. This chain's CDR3 is CASRRTSGPTDTQYF. CDR3 sequence (DNA): TGTGCCAGCAGACGGACTAGCGGGCCCACAGATACGCAGTATTTT.

The V gene is TRBV19, the J gene TRBJ1-1; D unresolved. Germline V gene data show CDR1 as LNHDA and CDR2 as SQIVND (reference sequence). V shed 0 bases and J shed 1 base, with 9 bases lying between them. The CDR3 is 15 residues long. As DNA, the CDR3 is TGTGCCAGTAGTATAGACCGCCGGGGGAACACTGAAGCTTTCTTT. Amino acids: CASSIDRRGNTEAFF.

This clone was detected only a few times. V and J are TRBV5-6 and TRBJ1-2, with no clear D. V gave up 3 bases and J gave up 6 bases, with 15 bases separating them. The CDR3 loop spans 14 amino acids. Germline-derived CDR1 and CDR2 are SGHDT and YYEEEE. The CDR3 DNA reads as TGTGCCAGCAGCTCTGGGGAGGGCCGAGATGGCTACACCTTC. Translated: CASSSGEGRDGYTF.

J is TRBJ2-1 and V is TRBV2, with D hard to call. This CDR3 has 12 amino acids. Germline V gives CDR1 SNHLY, CDR2 FYNNEI. The V and J ends lost 8 bases and 8 bases respectively, with 13 bases between them. CDR3 coding DNA: TGTGCCAGCCGATCAGGTGGCTATGAGCAGTTCTTC. Protein: CASRSGGYEQFF.

The rearrangement uses TRBV9 and TRBJ1-3, with TRBD1 identical over 9 bases. The CDR3 is 17 amino acids. V lost 4 bases and J lost 3; bases outside the gene matches: 11. Per germline, CDR1 SGDLS and CDR2 YYNGEE. CDR3 nucleotides: TGTGCCAGCAGCCCCCCGGGACAGGGTTCAGGTGGAAACACCATATATTTT. This sequence encodes CASSPPGQGSGGNTIYF. Based on the CDR3 plus reference TRBV9 and TRBJ1-3, the full variable domain is DSGVTQTPKHLITATGQRVTLRCSPRSGDLSVYWYQQSLDQGLQFLIQYYNGEERAKGNILERFSAQQFPDLHSELNLSSLELGDSALYFCASSPPGQGSGGNTIYFGEGSWLTVV.

CDR3 DNA: TGCAGCGTTGTGGTTGACACCCAAAATGAAAAACTGTTTTTT. It codes for CSVVVDTQNEKLFF. The rearrangement joins TRBV29-1 to TRBJ1-4; D remains unclear. The CDR3 runs to 14 residues. Trimming left V 4 bases short and J 5 bases short, with 14 bases between. Per germline, CDR1 SQVTM and CDR2 ANQGSEA.

The chain combines TRBV7-6 with TRBJ2-2, with 7 bases matching TRBD1. CDR3 length equals 16 residues. The ends lost 4 bases at V and 0 bases at J; junction bases unmatched: 5. The V gene's germline CDR1 is SGHVS and CDR2 FNYEAQ. CDR3 nucleotide sequence: TGTGCCAGCAGCTACCGGGACAGCGCGAACACCGGGGAGCTGTTTTTT. Residues: CASSYRDSANTGELFF.

The genes are TRBV6-1 and TRBJ2-1, with D possibly TRBD2 on 7 matching bases. Germline values: CDR1 MNHNS, CDR2 SASEGT. This CDR3 spans 16 amino acids. Between the trimmed V and J ends, which lost 0 bases and 9 bases, there was a span of 18 bases. DNA of the CDR3: TGTGCCAGCAGTGAAGCGGGGGGGAGGGGGGAGGGTGAGCAGTTCTTC. This sequence encodes CASSEAGGRGEGEQFF.

The chain carries TRBV6-6 and TRBJ2-1; 9 nucleotides agree with TRBD2. Germline values: CDR1 MNHNY, CDR2 SVGAGI (reference sequence). The CDR3 is made up of 15 amino acids. The junction had 6 bases not matched to a gene; V was cut back by 2 bases and J by 7 bases. The CDR3 spells CASSYRASGRNEQFF. As DNA, the CDR3 is TGTGCCAGCAGTTACAGGGCCAGCGGGAGGAATGAGCAGTTCTTC.

The rearrangement joins TRBV5-4 to TRBJ2-7; 11 positions match TRBD1. Germline trimming cut 4 bases from V and 2 bases from J; bases unmatched to any gene: 5. CDR1 and CDR2 (germline): SGHNT, YYREEE (reference sequence). This CDR3 has 15 amino acids. The CDR3, as DNA: TGTGCCAGCAGCAACCCGGGACAGGGGGCCTACGAGCAGTACGTC. The encoded protein is CASSNPGQGAYEQYV.

The chain is built from TRBV11-3 and TRBJ1-2; a possible D gene is TRBD1 (5 bases). There are 13 residues in the CDR3. The germline V and J ends were trimmed by 3 bases and 3 bases, with 8 bases remaining between them. Germline V gene data show CDR1 as SGHNT and CDR2 as YENEEA. CDR3 nucleotides: TGTGCCAGCAGCTTCTCAGGGTACTATGGCTACACCTTC. Amino acid sequence: CASSFSGYYGYTF.

The genes are TRBV4-2 and TRBJ1-5; a possible D gene is TRBD1 (5 bases). The CDR3 is made up of 14 amino acids. The germline CDR1 and CDR2 sequences are LGHNA and YNFKEQ. Trimming cost V 4 bases and J 3 bases, with 10 bases left between them. As DNA, the CDR3 is TGTGCCAGCAGCCTGTTACAGGACAATCAGCCCCAGCATTTT. It yields the protein CASSLLQDNQPQHF.

The chain couples TRBV6-5 to TRBJ2-1, with 9 bases fitting TRBD2. In germline, CDR1 is MNHEY, CDR2 SVGAGI. The CDR3 runs 15 residues. After removal of 4 bases from V and 2 bases from J, the junction contained 3 bases not matched to a gene. The CDR3 loop is CASSWLAGPYNEQFF. In DNA, the CDR3 is TGTGCCAGCAGTTGGCTAGCGGGACCCTACAATGAGCAGTTCTTC.

The rearrangement joins TRBV6-5 to TRBJ1-2; 9 bases fit TRBD1. The V gene end was trimmed by 6 bases and the J gene end by 3 bases; junction bases not matched to a gene: 8. Germline V gene data show CDR1 as MNHEY and CDR2 as SVGAGI. This CDR3 region has 15 residues. In nucleotides, the CDR3 is TGTGCCAGCAGCACGCCCAGGACAGGGGACTATGGCTACACCTTC. Protein: CASSTPRTGDYGYTF.

The chain uses TRBV9 and TRBJ1-3; 8 bases match TRBD1. Germline loops: CDR1 SGDLS, CDR2 YYNGEE. J was trimmed by 0 bases and V by 4 bases; bases with no gene match: 6. This CDR3 contains 16 residues. In nucleotides, the CDR3 is TGTGCCAGCAGCCCCTGGCAGGGGGCCTCTGGAAACACCATATATTTT. It translates to CASSPWQGASGNTIYF.

The rearrangement uses TRBV28 and TRBJ2-1; 7 bases line up with TRBD1. CDR1 is MDHEN and CDR2 is SYDVKM in the germline V gene. The V segment lost 5 bases and the J segment 7 bases; nucleotides outside the gene matches: 14. CDR3 length: 16 residues. CDR3: CASSQNTGAPGNEQFF. CDR3 nucleotides: TGTGCCAGCAGTCAAAATACAGGGGCGCCGGGTAATGAGCAGTTCTTC. The entire variable domain, with the rest obtained from reference TRBV28 and TRBJ2-1, is as follows: DVKVTQSSRYLVKRTGEKVFLECVQDMDHENMFWYRQDPGLGLRLIYFSYDVKMKEKGDIPEGYSVSREKKERFSLILESASTNQTSMYLCASSQNTGAPGNEQFFGPGTRLTVL.

The chain uses TRBV7-2 and TRBJ2-5, with 8 bases fitting TRBD1. V was clipped by 1 base and J by 4 bases; unmatched bases: 11. Germline CDR1 SGHTA, CDR2 FQGNSA. The CDR3 has 17 residues. CDR3 region: CASSLDTATGGRETQYF. CDR3 nucleotides: TGTGCCAGCAGCTTAGATACAGCCACAGGGGGAAGAGAGACCCAGTACTTC.

The J gene is TRBJ2-1, the V gene TRBV7-2; 7 positions agree with TRBD1. The junction had 8 bases not matched to a gene; V was cut back by 2 bases and J by 4 bases. The CDR3 extends over 16 amino acids. Per the germline V gene, CDR1 is SGHTA and CDR2 is FQGNSA. As DNA, the CDR3 is TGTGCCAGCAGCTTACACCCCCCGGACAGGTACAATGAGCAGTTCTTC. It yields the protein CASSLHPPDRYNEQFF.

The chain recombines TRBV5-1 with TRBJ2-1; TRBD1 agrees at 9 bases. Per germline, CDR1 SGHRS and CDR2 YFSETQ. The CDR3 runs 16 residues. Unmatched junction bases numbered 10, after V lost 4 bases and J lost 5 bases. For the CDR3, the DNA is TGCGCCAGCAGCCCCTCTGGACAGGGGAGTCACAATGAGCAGTTCTTC. As protein: CASSPSGQGSHNEQFF.

The chain uses TRBV7-3 and TRBJ2-1; 13 bases are shared with TRBD2. The CDR3 is 16 residues long. Per the germline V gene, CDR1 is SGHTA and CDR2 is FQGTGA. With V trimmed by 5 bases and J by 5 bases, 6 bases remained unmatched. The CDR3 loop is CASSPTSGGGNNEQFF. For the CDR3, the DNA is TGTGCCAGCAGCCCCACTAGCGGGGGGGGAAACAATGAGCAGTTCTTC.

The chain carries TRBV2 and TRBJ2-5; D is possibly TRBD1 (5 bases). Trimming stripped 7 bases from V and 2 bases from J, with 8 bases between. The germline gives CDR1 SNHLY, CDR2 FYNNEI. CDR3 length: 12 amino acids. The CDR3, as DNA: TGTGCCAGCACAACAGGTCAAGAGACCCAGTACTTC. Encoded protein: CASTTGQETQYF. Complete variable domain (other parts from reference TRBV2 and TRBJ2-5): EPEVTQTPSHQVTQMGQEVILRCVPISNHLYFYWYRQILGQKVEFLVSFYNNEISEKSEIFDDQFSVERPDGSNFTLKIRSTKLEDSAMYFCASTTGQETQYFGPGTRLLVL.